This note documents a single TCR beta chain sequence. In its sample, this clone was seen once. Its antigen is currently not known. Qualities for individual bases were not recorded, and no much larger clone is one base off. This sample is drawn from a study of blood T cell repertoires in COVID-19 (dated by TCRdb to about 2020). In terms of the full investigation: Samples from collaborators originated in the United States, Italy and Spain and spanned both the acute and convalescent phases of COVID-19. Nearly every sample came with metadata listing a de-identified subject ID, COVID-19 status, age in years and sex. The prospective study material was composed of cDNA or gDNA derived from T cells, B-cell-depleted T cells, or PBMCs. Where available, HLA class I and class II types were taken from metadata supplied by the sample provider and were not determined by assay-based typing. The dataset comprised deeply sampled blood TCRbeta repertoires from subjects exposed to, actively infected with, or recovered from COVID-19. Samples were obtained from the ongoing ImmuneRACE study (first 160 participants) and from 1,254 subjects provided by 6 global collaborators. The repertoires were made available in a free public database intended to serve as a resource for research on the immune response to SARS-CoV-2.

In Seattle, one collaborating source enrolled patients while the infection was active and tracked those patients longitudinally over the course of disease. Collaborating institutions collected whole blood in K2EDTA tubes following their own protocols. For TCRbeta analysis, collaborators shipped samples in one of three forms: frozen whole blood, isolated PBMCs, or DNA extracted from either of those sample types. Here is what the overall study found, with its caveats: The amount of clinical and demographic metadata varied by source and participant and was provided uncurated.

The immunoSEQ Assay, a bias-controlled multiplex PCR, was used to amplify TCRbeta CDR3 regions from genomic DNA. From the authors' description of their analysis: The number of nucleated cells in each sample was estimated from the amplification of reference gene primers within the assay. Sequence reads were collapsed and filtered to measure the absolute abundance of every unique TCRbeta CDR3 rearrangement. For each sample, productive Simpson clonality was calculated as the square root of Simpson's diversity index over productive rearrangements. This immuneACCESS table, as held by TCRdb, lists in-frame sequences with V and J called but not all clones. Of the missing ones, under half trace to an unresolved V gene in checked studies; the others have no known cause. V, J and clone size were drawn from that table, and D and trimming were deduced from the DNA. The sample includes about 82,000 clones, with around four fifths observed a single time. The ten largest clones capture roughly 36% of the sample.

The germline V gene gives CDR1 as SGHDT and CDR2 as YYEEEE. Unmatched junction bases come to 3, with V trimmed by 1 base and J by 4 bases. There are 15 amino acids in the CDR3, from cysteine to phenylalanine inclusive. The CDR3 DNA has 45 bases and is translated from base 1. The receptor's source is a man aged 60-69 years with COVID-19, enrolled during active disease. This receptor chain uses TRBV5-6 and TRBJ2-2, and 8 junction bases match TRBD2. Specimen: peripheral blood. The nucleotides are TGTGCCAGCAGCTTGCGGCGGGGGGTCACCGGGGAGCTGTTTTTT. It is translated as CASSLRRGVTGELFF.